These T cell receptor beta chains were read from a single sample in a study of regulatory T cells in long-lasting Graves disease. TCRdb reanalysed the multiplex PCR reads using MiXCR and keeps one entry per CDR3 protein. The sample consists of 600,000 to 800,000 distinct CDR3 sequences, about 30% of them appearing once. The input for sequencing was peripheral blood mononuclear cells (PBMCs), taken when the disease was refractory, from a patient treated with antithyroid drugs. The receptors were gathered from a female donor with Graves disease. CDR3s include the opening cysteine and the closing phenylalanine or tryptophan. D genes are given only for firm matches. Size values are once, few and many counts, or a class for expanded clones, and some rows have none.

j_gene,d_gene,abundance,v_gene,CDR3nt,CDR3aa
TRBJ1-2,TRBD1,few,TRBV25-1,TGTGCCAGCAGTGAAGCCGGGGCAGGGGGATTGAATGGCTACACCTTC,CASSEAGAGGLNGYTF
TRBJ1-2,.,.,TRBV18,TGTGCCAGCTCACCACCTTCCCCCGGCTGGGGCTACACCTTC,CASSPPSPGWGYTF
TRBJ2-5,.,once,TRBV7-2,TGTGCCAGCAGCAAACGGTCCTATTCTAACCAAGAGACCCAGTACTTC,CASSKRSYSNQETQYF
TRBJ2-7,.,many,TRBV6-1,TGTGCCAGCAGTGAAGCGCTGAGCGGTCTGCCCTACGAGCAGTACTTC,CASSEALSGLPYEQYF
TRBJ1-5,TRBD1,.,TRBV24-1,TGTGCCACCAGTGATCATCGACAGGGGGGTGGGCCCCAGCATTTT,CATSDHRQGGGPQHF
TRBJ1-2,TRBD1,few,TRBV28,TGTGCCAGCAGTTCGGACAGGGGTGGCTACACCTTC,CASSSDRGGYTF
TRBJ2-3,.,.,TRBV28,TGTGCCAGCAGTTTAACGAGTCAGCCCCAGTATTTT,CASSLTSQPQYF
TRBJ2-7,.,many,TRBV6-1,TGTGCCAGCAGTGAGTACAGGAACTACGAGCAGTACTTC,CASSEYRNYEQYF
TRBJ1-5,.,.,TRBV29-1,TGCAGCGTTGAGAGTATGAGGGGTCAGCCCCAGCATTTT,CSVESMRGQPQHF
TRBJ1-2,.,.,TRBV7-9,TGTGCCAGCAGCTTAATCCCTCCGGCGAGCTATGGCTACACCTTC,CASSLIPPASYGYTF
TRBJ1-2,.,few,TRBV7-3,TGTGCCAGCAGCTCCCCAGGTTTAGGGGGCTACACCTTC,CASSSPGLGGYTF
TRBJ1-5,.,.,TRBV19,TGTGCCAGTACCACCGTCGGTTCGGGCAATCAGCCCCAGCATTTT,CASTTVGSGNQPQHF
TRBJ1-1,.,.,TRBV14,TGTGCCAGCAGCCACCTCGGACCCAGAACAAGTCGGGCTTTCTTT,CASSHLGPRTSRAFF
TRBJ1-5,TRBD1,.,TRBV19,TGTGCCAGTACCACGGGACAGGGAAGTCAGCCCCAGCATTTT,CASTTGQGSQPQHF
TRBJ2-7,TRBD1,.,TRBV7-2,TGTGCCAGCAGCGGGATCGGGGACAGCTCCTACGAGCAGTACTTC,CASSGIGDSSYEQYF
TRBJ1-1,.,few,TRBV6-5,TGTGCCAGCAGTTACTCGAGTATAAGTAGCACTGAAGCTTTCTTT,CASSYSSISSTEAFF
TRBJ1-1,.,many,TRBV28,TGTGCCAGCAGTTTATTTGGGGGGGTAAACACTGAAGCTTTCTTT,CASSLFGGVNTEAFF
TRBJ2-2,.,few,TRBV6-1,TGTGCCAGCCGGAGGGGGTCCGGGGAGCTGTTTTTT,CASRRGSGELFF
TRBJ1-1,.,once,TRBV19,TGTGCCAGTAGGACCCAATTTGAGCACACTGAAGCTTTCTTT,CASRTQFEHTEAFF
TRBJ1-5,TRBD1,many,TRBV2,TGTGCCAGCAGTGTCGGGACAGGAAGCAATCAGCCCCAGCATTTT,CASSVGTGSNQPQHF
TRBJ1-6,TRBD1,.,TRBV12-3/TRBV12-4,TGTGCCAGCAGTCTGGGACAGGGTGGTAGTTCACCCCTCCACTTT,CASSLGQGGSSPLHF
TRBJ2-4,TRBD1,.,TRBV28,TGTGCCAGCAGTCCCCATACAGGGGCGGACATTCAGTGCTTC,CASSPHTGADIQCF
TRBJ2-7,TRBD2,few,TRBV5-1,TGCGCCAGCAGCTTGGTTAGCGGGAGCACCTACGAGCAGTACTTC,CASSLVSGSTYEQYF
TRBJ1-3,TRBD1,.,TRBV29-1,TGCAGCGTCCTCTCCTCCGGGACAGGGGGAAACACCATATATTTT,CSVLSSGTGGNTIYF
TRBJ1-6,TRBD1,few,TRBV6-9,TGTGCCAGCAGTTTGGGACAGGGGCCGGGTTCCTATAATTCACCCCTCCACTTT,CASSLGQGPGSYNSPLHF
TRBJ1-1,.,.,TRBV27,TGTGCCAGCAGTTTCTCAGGAACAGCTTTCTTT,CASSFSGTAFF
TRBJ2-7,TRBD2,few,TRBV11-2,TGTGCCAGCAGCTTAGACGTTTGGCTAGCGGTCTCCTACGAGCAGTACTTC,CASSLDVWLAVSYEQYF
TRBJ2-5,.,many,TRBV6-5,TGTGCCAGCAGTTCCATGGGCTACCAAGAGACCCAGTACTTC,CASSSMGYQETQYF
TRBJ2-5,TRBD2,few,TRBV9,TGTGCCAGCAGCGTAGACATATCGGGACTAGTCTTAGAGACCCAGTACTTC,CASSVDISGLVLETQYF
TRBJ1-2,TRBD1,.,TRBV9,TGTGCCAGCAGCGTCGGACAGGGGAAGGATGGCTACACCTTC,CASSVGQGKDGYTF
TRBJ1-1,.,few,TRBV19,TGTGCCATCAAACAGCCGAACACTGAAGCTTTCTTT,CAIKQPNTEAFF
TRBJ1-2,.,once,TRBV28,TGTGCCAGTCGCGTGCGTGGCTATGGCTACACCTTC,CASRVRGYGYTF
TRBJ2-1,TRBD1,few,TRBV10-2,TGCGCCAGCAGTAGCAGGGGGAGCTACAATGAGCAGTTCTTC,CASSSRGSYNEQFF
TRBJ1-1,.,few,TRBV9,TGTGCCAGCAGCGCCCGACACGATCAGAACACTGAAGCTTTCTTT,CASSARHDQNTEAFF
TRBJ2-7,TRBD1,few,TRBV7-9,TGTGCCAGCAGCAGAGGACAGGGGGCGTTTACGGCTTTGTCCTACGAGCAGTACTTC,CASSRGQGAFTALSYEQYF
TRBJ2-7,.,.,TRBV11-2,TGTGCCAGCAGCTCGAAAGGGCGGCGGTACGAGCAGTACTTC,CASSSKGRRYEQYF
TRBJ1-1,.,.,TRBV5-1,TGCGCCAGCAGCTTGGACCGTGGACCGGCTGGAGCTTTCTTT,CASSLDRGPAGAFF
TRBJ2-7,.,.,TRBV6-1,TGTGCCAGCAGGGCCGACAGGACCCGCTCCTACGAGCAGTACTTC,CASRADRTRSYEQYF
TRBJ2-7,.,few,TRBV2,TGTGCCAGCAGTGGCCTGGACGACGAGCAGTACTTC,CASSGLDDEQYF
TRBJ1-1,.,few,TRBV6-1,TGTGCCAGCAGCCCAAGCGGGCGGAAGAACACTGAAGCTTTCTTT,CASSPSGRKNTEAFF
TRBJ2-5,.,few,TRBV7-2,TGTGCCAGCAGCTTCCCCCGGGCCTCCCAAGAGACCCAGTACTTC,CASSFPRASQETQYF
TRBJ2-5,.,.,TRBV20-1,TGCAGTGCTAGAGACACCCTTGGAGGCCAAGAGACCCAGTACTTC,CSARDTLGGQETQYF
TRBJ1-2,.,many,TRBV28,TGTGCCAGCAGTTTCGGCAGGCAGAGCTATGGCTACACCTTC,CASSFGRQSYGYTF
TRBJ2-2,.,.,TRBV2,TGTGCCAGCATGGTGGAACAGGCTACCACCGGGGAGCTGTTTTTT,CASMVEQATTGELFF
TRBJ1-1,.,few,TRBV29-1,TGCAGCGCTGACCCAACAGGGATGGGCACTGAAGCTTTCTTT,CSADPTGMGTEAFF
TRBJ2-7,TRBD2,many,TRBV28,TGTGCCAGCAGTTACATTCGACCTAGCGGGAGCCACGTATACGAGCAGTACTTC,CASSYIRPSGSHVYEQYF
TRBJ1-2,.,.,TRBV20-1,TGCAGTGCTAGAGATTGGGGGGGGGGGAACTATGGCTACACCTTC,CSARDWGGGNYGYTF
TRBJ2-7,TRBD2,few,TRBV6-1,TGTGCCAGCAGGCGGGACTACGCCTACGAGCAGTACTTC,CASRRDYAYEQYF
TRBJ2-5,.,.,TRBV14,TGTGCCAGCAGCCAAGATGGGCAGGGGTTAGAGACCCAGTACTTC,CASSQDGQGLETQYF